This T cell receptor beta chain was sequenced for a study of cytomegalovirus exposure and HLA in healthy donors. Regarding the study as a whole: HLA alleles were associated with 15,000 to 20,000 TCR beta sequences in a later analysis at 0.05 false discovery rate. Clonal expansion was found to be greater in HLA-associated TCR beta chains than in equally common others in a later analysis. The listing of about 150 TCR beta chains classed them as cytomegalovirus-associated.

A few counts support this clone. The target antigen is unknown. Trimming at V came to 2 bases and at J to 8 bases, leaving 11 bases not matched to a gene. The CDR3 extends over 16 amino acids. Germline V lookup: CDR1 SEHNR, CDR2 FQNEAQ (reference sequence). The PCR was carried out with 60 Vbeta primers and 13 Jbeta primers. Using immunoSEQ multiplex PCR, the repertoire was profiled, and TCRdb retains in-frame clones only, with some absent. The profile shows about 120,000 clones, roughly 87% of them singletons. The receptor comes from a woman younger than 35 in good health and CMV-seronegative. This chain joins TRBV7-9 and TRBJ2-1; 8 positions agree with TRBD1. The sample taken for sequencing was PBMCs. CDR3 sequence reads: CASSLNRGTLMDEQFF. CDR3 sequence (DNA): TGTGCCAGCAGCTTAAACAGGGGGACCCTAATGGATGAGCAGTTCTTC.